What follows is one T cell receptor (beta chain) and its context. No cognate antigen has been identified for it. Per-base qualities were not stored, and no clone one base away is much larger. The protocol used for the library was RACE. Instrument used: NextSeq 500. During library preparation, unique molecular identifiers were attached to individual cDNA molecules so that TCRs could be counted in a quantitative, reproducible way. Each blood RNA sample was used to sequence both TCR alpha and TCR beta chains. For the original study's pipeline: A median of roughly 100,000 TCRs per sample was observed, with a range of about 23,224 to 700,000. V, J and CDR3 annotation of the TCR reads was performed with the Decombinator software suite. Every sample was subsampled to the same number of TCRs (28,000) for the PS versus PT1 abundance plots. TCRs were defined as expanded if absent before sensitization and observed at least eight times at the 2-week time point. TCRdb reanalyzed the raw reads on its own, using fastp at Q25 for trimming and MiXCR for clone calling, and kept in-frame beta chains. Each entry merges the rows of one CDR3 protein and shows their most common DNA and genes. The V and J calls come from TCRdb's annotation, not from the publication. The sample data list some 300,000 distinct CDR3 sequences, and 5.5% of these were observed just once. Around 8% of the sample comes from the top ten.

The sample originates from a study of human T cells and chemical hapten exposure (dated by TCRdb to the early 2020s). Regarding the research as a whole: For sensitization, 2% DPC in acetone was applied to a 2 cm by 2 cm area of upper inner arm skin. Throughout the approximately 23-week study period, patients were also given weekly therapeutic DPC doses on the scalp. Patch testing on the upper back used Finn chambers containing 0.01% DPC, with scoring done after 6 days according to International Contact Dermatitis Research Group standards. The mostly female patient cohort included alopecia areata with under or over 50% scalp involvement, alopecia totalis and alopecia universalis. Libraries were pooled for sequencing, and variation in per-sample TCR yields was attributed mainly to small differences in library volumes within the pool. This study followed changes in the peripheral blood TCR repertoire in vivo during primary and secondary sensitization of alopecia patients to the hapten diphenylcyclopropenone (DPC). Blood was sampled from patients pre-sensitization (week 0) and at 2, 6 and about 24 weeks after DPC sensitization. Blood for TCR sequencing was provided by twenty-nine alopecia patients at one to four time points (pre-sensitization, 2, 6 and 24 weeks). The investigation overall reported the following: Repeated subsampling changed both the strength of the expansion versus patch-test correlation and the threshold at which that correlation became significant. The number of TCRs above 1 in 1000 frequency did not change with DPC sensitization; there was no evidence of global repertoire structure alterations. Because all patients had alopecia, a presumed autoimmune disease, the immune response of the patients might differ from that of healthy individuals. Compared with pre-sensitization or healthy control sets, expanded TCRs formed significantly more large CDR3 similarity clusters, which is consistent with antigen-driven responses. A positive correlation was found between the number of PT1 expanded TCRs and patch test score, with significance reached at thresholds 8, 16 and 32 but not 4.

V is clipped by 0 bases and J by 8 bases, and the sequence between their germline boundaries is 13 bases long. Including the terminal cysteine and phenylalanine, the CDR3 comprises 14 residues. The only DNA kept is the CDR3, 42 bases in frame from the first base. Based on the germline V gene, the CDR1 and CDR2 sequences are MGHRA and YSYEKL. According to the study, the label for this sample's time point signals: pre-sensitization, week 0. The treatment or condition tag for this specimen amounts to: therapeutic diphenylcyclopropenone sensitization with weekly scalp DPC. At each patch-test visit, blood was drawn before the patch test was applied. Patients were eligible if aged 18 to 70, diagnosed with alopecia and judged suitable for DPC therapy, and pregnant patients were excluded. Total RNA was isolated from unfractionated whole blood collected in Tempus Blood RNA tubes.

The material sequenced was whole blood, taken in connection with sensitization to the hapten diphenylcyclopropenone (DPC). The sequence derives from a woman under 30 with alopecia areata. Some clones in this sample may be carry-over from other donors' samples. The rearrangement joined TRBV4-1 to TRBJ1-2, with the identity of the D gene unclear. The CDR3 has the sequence CASSQEVLPRGYTF. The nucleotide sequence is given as TGCGCCAGCAGCCAAGAGGTCCTGCCACGCGGCTACACCTTC.